This T cell receptor (beta chain) was retrieved from a study of blood T cell repertoires in COVID-19. Looking at the study overall: Specimens from acute and convalescent COVID-19 originated in the United States, Italy and Spain. PBMCs, B-cell-depleted T cells, or T cells were the source of the cDNA or gDNA that made up the material.

This clone was counted only a few times. Per the original methods: Nucleated cell number was recorded as an estimate derived from reference gene primer amplification. TCRdb's copy holds only in-frame clones and misses some; the assay was immunoSEQ multiplex PCR. Clone size and the V and J calls come from that table; the DNA yielded D and trimming. The data contain fewer than 90,000 clones, roughly 87% of them seen just once; the ten biggest clones take up around 14%. This CDR3 is 18 amino acids long. V lost 0 bases to trimming and J lost 2 bases, with 16 bases between them. Germline V gene lookup returns CDR1 MGHRA and CDR2 YSYEKL.

The TCR sequence derives from a male donor with acute or convalescent COVID-19. Sequenced sample: peripheral blood. This chain joins TRBV4-1 and TRBJ1-4, with D tentatively TRBD1 (5 bases). The DNA of the CDR3 is TGCGCCAGCAGCCAAGATCGGGGGGAGGCGGGGACTAATGAAAAACTGTTTTTT. The encoded protein is CASSQDRGEAGTNEKLFF.